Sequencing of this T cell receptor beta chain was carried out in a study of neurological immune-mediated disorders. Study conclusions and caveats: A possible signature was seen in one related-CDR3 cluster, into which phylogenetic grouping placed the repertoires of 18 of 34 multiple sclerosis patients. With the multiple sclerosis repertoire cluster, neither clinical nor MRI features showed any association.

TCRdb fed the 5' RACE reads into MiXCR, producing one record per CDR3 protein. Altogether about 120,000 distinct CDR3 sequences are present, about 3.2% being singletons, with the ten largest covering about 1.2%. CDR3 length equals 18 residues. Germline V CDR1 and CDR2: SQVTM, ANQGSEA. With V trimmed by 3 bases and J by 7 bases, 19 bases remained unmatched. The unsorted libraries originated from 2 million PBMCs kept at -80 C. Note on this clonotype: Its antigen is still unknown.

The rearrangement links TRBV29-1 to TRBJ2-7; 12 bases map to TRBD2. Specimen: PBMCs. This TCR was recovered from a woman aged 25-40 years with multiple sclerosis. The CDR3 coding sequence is TGCAGCGTTGAGGACCCAACCGGGACTAGCGGGCCGGAGGGAGAGCAGTACTTC. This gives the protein CSVEDPTGTSGPEGEQYF.